These 30 T cell receptor beta chains came from one sample sequenced in a study of OX40 agonist ivuxolimab in advanced cancers. Libraries were prepared by immunoSEQ multiplex PCR; TCRdb keeps only in-frame clonotypes and omits some of them. The repertoire has some 54,000 clones, about 80% of them found once; the top ten carry 4% to 4.5%. Sequences were derived from CD4+ or CD8+ T cells sorted from blood, sampled in a trial of the OX40 agonist ivuxolimab. The receptors stem from an adult with an advanced solid tumor such as melanoma, head and neck, liver or kidney cancer.

J is TRBJ2-3 and V is TRBV30; 7 bases are shared with TRBD2. Unmatched junction bases numbered 7, after V lost 5 bases and J lost 2 bases. The CDR3 loop spans 14 amino acids. Germline assignment: CDR1 GTSNPN and CDR2 SVGIG (reference sequence). CDR3 loop: CAWDRDYLTDTQYF. CDR3 nucleotides: TGTGCCTGGGATCGGGACTACCTCACAGATACGCAGTATTTT. Complete variable domain (other parts from reference TRBV30 and TRBJ2-3): SQTIHQWPATLVQPVGSPLSLECTVEGTSNPNLYWYRQAAGRGLQLLFYSVGIGQISSEVPQNLSASRPQDRQFILSSKKLLLSDSGFYLCAWDRDYLTDTQYFGPGTRLTVL.

The chain uses TRBV11-3 and TRBJ1-1, with TRBD1 as a possible D gene (5 bases). This CDR3 is built from 13 residues. The germline V and J ends were trimmed by 2 bases and 4 bases, with 8 bases remaining between them. Per the germline V gene, CDR1 is SGHNT and CDR2 is YENEEA. The DNA for the CDR3 is TGTGCCAGCAGCTTACGTAGGGGCACTGAAGCTTTCTTT. Protein sequence: CASSLRRGTEAFF. The whole variable domain, filled in from reference TRBV11-3 and TRBJ1-1, reads EAGVVQSPRYKIIEKKQPVAFWCNPISGHNTLYWYLQNLGQGPELLIRYENEEAVDDSQLPKDRFSAERLKGVDSTLKIQPAELGDSAVYLCASSLRRGTEAFFGQGTRLTVV.

The chain couples TRBV14 to TRBJ2-3; D unresolved. With 4 bases removed from V and 2 bases from J, the gap between germline ends came to 16 bases. Per the germline V gene, CDR1 is SGHDN and CDR2 is FVKESK. The CDR3 length is 16 residues. The CDR3 here is CASSRQQITLTDTQYF. CDR3 bases: TGTGCCAGCAGCCGCCAGCAGATTACCCTCACAGATACGCAGTATTTT.

By frequency in the sample, this clone is large. This chain links TRBV6-5 with TRBJ1-1, with 8 bases fitting TRBD1. The CDR3 has 13 amino acids. V shed 6 bases, J shed 7 bases, and the junction held 7 bases outside the gene matches. Germline V gene sequence: CDR1 MNHEY, CDR2 SVGAGI. The DNA of the CDR3 is TGTGCCAGCAGAGTCGACAGGGGTGGTGAAGCTTTCTTT. It is translated as CASRVDRGGEAFF.

This rearrangement joins TRBV19 to TRBJ2-3; unclear D gene. V gave up 4 bases and J gave up 2 bases, with 7 bases separating them. Germline CDR1 is LNHDA and CDR2 is SQIVND (reference sequence). CDR3 size: 13 residues. CDR3 sequence: CASSRQYTDTQYF. The CDR3 DNA reads as TGTGCCAGTAGTAGGCAGTACACAGATACGCAGTATTTT.

V is TRBV6-6 and J is TRBJ2-3; D unclear. V lost 8 bases, J lost 3 bases, and 18 bases lay in between. Germline assignment: CDR1 MNHNY and CDR2 SVGAGI (reference sequence). The CDR3 extends over 15 amino acids. The CDR3 region is CASLVRWASTDTQYF. The CDR3 nucleotides read TGTGCCAGCCTCGTCCGTTGGGCCTCGACAGATACGCAGTATTTT.

The chain combines TRBV5-1 with TRBJ2-3, with TRBD2 identical over 12 bases. CDR3 length: 21 residues. With V trimmed by 2 bases and J by 0 bases, 16 bases remained unmatched. Germline V gene lookup returns CDR1 SGHRS and CDR2 YFSETQ. CDR3 coding DNA: TGCGCCAGCAGCTTTGGACTAGCGGGGACCACAACCAGACATAGCACAGATACGCAGTATTTT. It is translated as CASSFGLAGTTTRHSTDTQYF.

This clone has only one observation. V gene TRBV5-1 combines with J gene TRBJ1-3; D is uncertain. This CDR3 has 17 residues. Germline CDR1 SGHRS, CDR2 YFSETQ. V shed 6 bases and J shed 0 bases, with 19 bases lying between them. The CDR3 protein is CASTRSPGGASGNTIYF. In nucleotides, the CDR3 is TGCGCCAGCACCAGGAGCCCAGGTGGCGCCTCTGGAAACACCATATATTTT.

The chain joins TRBV28 to TRBJ2-7; D is possibly TRBD1 (6 bases). V was pared by 7 bases and J by 4 bases, with 20 bases between. The CDR3 has 15 residues. Germline CDR1 reads MDHEN; CDR2 reads SYDVKM. CDR3 residues: CASTTFGTQKYEQYF. The CDR3 bases are TGTGCCAGCACAACTTTCGGGACACAAAAATACGAGCAGTACTTC.

This clone was observed a few times. The chain combines TRBV19 with TRBJ1-1, with 7 bases matching TRBD1. V gave up 6 bases and J gave up 0 bases; unmatched junction bases: 13. Germline assignment: CDR1 LNHDA and CDR2 SQIVND (reference sequence). This CDR3 has 17 residues. The DNA of the CDR3 is TGTGCCAGTAGGAACAGGGGACCTCCTTACATGAACACTGAAGCTTTCTTT. As protein: CASRNRGPPYMNTEAFF.

The CDR3 region has the DNA TGTGCCAGCTCACCTTCGGCAGGGCATGGCTACACCTTC. It is translated as CASSPSAGHGYTF. The V gene is TRBV18, the J gene TRBJ1-2; the D gene is possibly TRBD1 (5 bases). Between the trimmed V and J ends, which lost 3 bases and 6 bases, there was a span of 11 bases. The germline V gene has CDR1 KGHSH and CDR2 LQKENI. The CDR3 length is 13 residues.

The chain combines TRBV10-3 with TRBJ2-7; a possible D gene is TRBD1 (7 bases). This CDR3 is built from 14 residues. Trimming left V 4 bases short and J 4 bases short, with 14 bases between. CDR1 and CDR2 (germline): ENHRY, SYGVKD. CDR3 sequence (DNA): TGTGCCATCAGTGCGGCGGGACAGAGGTACGAGCAGTACTTC. This translates into CAISAAGQRYEQYF.

The V call is TRBV9, the J call TRBJ2-1; D may be TRBD2 (5 bases). Trimming took off 0 bases at V and 6 bases at J, with 10 bases between the two ends. The CDR3 runs 14 residues. Germline CDR1 and CDR2: SGDLS and YYNGEE. The DNA for the CDR3 is TGTGCCAGCAGCGTAGAGGTAACTAGCAATGAGCAGTTCTTC. Protein product: CASSVEVTSNEQFF.

This clone was observed a single time. The chain couples TRBV9 to TRBJ2-5; the match to TRBD1 covers 7 bases. The CDR3 totals 16 residues. Germline V lookup: CDR1 SGDLS, CDR2 YYNGEE. Trimming cost V 4 bases and J 5 bases; bases outside gene matches: 14. In nucleotides, the CDR3 is TGTGCCAGCAGCCCTCGACAGGGATTTCTTGAGGAGACCCAGTACTTC. Encoded protein: CASSPRQGFLEETQYF.

This chain connects TRBV5-6 to TRBJ1-5; possibly TRBD1 for D (5 bases). Trimming cost V 0 bases and J 6 bases, with 10 bases left between them. Germline assignment: CDR1 SGHDT and CDR2 YYEEEE. The CDR3 runs to 14 residues. CDR3 residues: CASSLGRVSQPQHF. The CDR3 DNA follows: TGTGCCAGCAGCTTGGGCAGGGTGAGTCAGCCCCAGCATTTT.

The chain employs TRBV7-2 and TRBJ1-6; D ambiguous. This CDR3 region has 13 residues. The germline V and J ends were trimmed by 3 bases and 10 bases, with 10 bases remaining between them. Germline CDR1 is SGHTA and CDR2 is FQGNSA. The CDR3 coding sequence is TGTGCCAGCAGCTTGTCACGAGGGTCACCCCTCCACTTT. Protein: CASSLSRGSPLHF.

The rearrangement uses TRBV5-6 and TRBJ1-5, with D perhaps matching TRBD1 (5 bases). The CDR3 is 16 amino acids. CDR1 and CDR2 (germline): SGHDT, YYEEEE. The V and J ends lost 4 bases and 0 bases respectively, with 14 bases between them. CDR3 residues: CASSTYRLDSNQPQHF. The CDR3 DNA follows: TGTGCCAGCAGCACTTACAGGCTGGATAGCAATCAGCCCCAGCATTTT.

The rearrangement uses TRBV10-2 and TRBJ1-5; no clear D. Germline V lookup: CDR1 WSHSY, CDR2 SAAADI. The CDR3 consists of 12 residues. The ends were cut back, 2 bases at V and 5 bases at J, with 4 bases in the middle. Here the CDR3 DNA reads TGCGCCAGCAGTGAGGCGTATCAGCCCCAGCATTTT. Its translation is CASSEAYQPQHF.

The chain is built from TRBV5-6 and TRBJ2-1, with 9 bases that match TRBD2. The CDR3 has 15 residues. Germline CDR1 SGHDT, CDR2 YYEEEE. V gave up 0 bases and J gave up 7 bases; unmatched junction bases: 5. CDR3 nucleotides: TGTGCCAGCAGCTTGGTCGGCGGGAGGGGAAATGAGCAGTTCTTC. It specifies CASSLVGGRGNEQFF.

This clone was observed a single time. This chain links TRBV28 with TRBJ1-5, with 9 bases lining up with TRBD1. Per germline, CDR1 MDHEN and CDR2 SYDVKM. With V trimmed by 6 bases and J by 6 bases, 9 bases remained unmatched. The CDR3 contains 15 residues. The CDR3 DNA reads TGTGCCAGCAGAGATCCGGGACAGGGTGCTCAGCCCCAGCATTTT. This sequence encodes CASRDPGQGAQPQHF. The whole variable domain, remainder taken from reference TRBV28 and TRBJ1-5, is DVKVTQSSRYLVKRTGEKVFLECVQDMDHENMFWYRQDPGLGLRLIYFSYDVKMKEKGDIPEGYSVSREKKERFSLILESASTNQTSMYLCASRDPGQGAQPQHFGDGTRLSIL.

The chain couples TRBV7-2 to TRBJ2-2; 9 positions match TRBD1. Germline CDR1 is SGHTA and CDR2 is FQGNSA. The CDR3 covers 15 residues. V trimming: 2 bases; J trimming: 6 bases; junction bases outside the gene matches: 4. CDR3 region: CASSLRTGDSGELFF. The CDR3 nucleotides are TGTGCCAGCAGCTTACGGACAGGGGACTCCGGGGAGCTGTTTTTT.

The rearrangement joins TRBV2 to TRBJ1-4; a weak D match, TRBD1 (5 bases). The CDR3 has 17 residues. Germline assignment: CDR1 SNHLY and CDR2 FYNNEI. V lost 6 bases and J 0 bases, leaving 17 bases between the germline ends. The CDR3 is CASRGDRTAATNEKLFF. In nucleotides, the CDR3 is TGTGCCAGCAGGGGGGATAGGACGGCTGCAACTAATGAAAAACTGTTTTTT.

The chain combines TRBV5-1 with TRBJ1-6; possibly TRBD1 for D (5 bases). V was trimmed by 3 bases and J by 1 base, leaving 8 bases between them. CDR1 is SGHRS, CDR2 YFSETQ, per germline. The CDR3 has 15 amino acids. The CDR3 DNA is TGCGCCAGCAGCTCGCAGGGATCCTATAATTCACCCCTCCACTTT. Translating gives CASSSQGSYNSPLHF. Variable domain in full (rest from reference TRBV5-1 and TRBJ1-6): KAGVTQTPRYLIKTRGQQVTLSCSPISGHRSVSWYQQTPGQGLQFLFEYFSETQRNKGNFPGRFSGRQFSNSRSEMNVSTLELGDSALYLCASSSQGSYNSPLHFGNGTRLTVT.

This clone was found once. The CDR3 nucleotides read TGCGCCAGCAGCTTGGAGACTAGCGGGGGGGAGACCCAGTACTTC. Translating gives CASSLETSGGETQYF. The chain uses TRBV5-1 and TRBJ2-5; TRBD2 matches 13 bases. There are 15 residues in the CDR3. J lost 5 bases, V lost 0 bases, and 1 base had no gene match. Germline lookup yields CDR1 SGHRS and CDR2 YFSETQ.

The chain combines TRBV27 with TRBJ1-2; no definite D call. CDR3 length equals 12 residues. Germline values: CDR1 MNHEY, CDR2 SMNVEV (reference sequence). Trimming pared 0 bases from V and 5 bases from J, leaving 4 bases between. DNA for the CDR3: TGTGCCAGCAGTTTATCAGGGTATGGCTACACCTTC. It yields the protein CASSLSGYGYTF.

The chain links TRBV11-2 to TRBJ1-2; D remains ambiguous. From germline, CDR1 is SGHAT and CDR2 FQNNGV. The CDR3 extends over 14 amino acids. Trimming took off 0 bases at V and 3 bases at J, with 8 bases between the two ends. CDR3 sequence reads: CASSLDRGYYGYTF. CDR3 DNA sequence: TGTGCCAGCAGCTTAGACCGGGGATACTATGGCTACACCTTC.

The chain carries TRBV30 and TRBJ1-1; D is perhaps TRBD1 (6 bases). This CDR3 is 13 amino acids long. Trimming cost V 1 base and J 3 bases, with 9 bases left between them. The V gene's germline CDR1 is GTSNPN and CDR2 SVGIG (reference sequence). The CDR3 reads CAWSGRGDTEAFF. As DNA, the CDR3 is TGTGCCTGGAGTGGAAGGGGGGACACTGAAGCTTTCTTT.

The genes are TRBV6-1 and TRBJ2-3; D not certain. V was clipped by 2 bases and J by 5 bases, with 11 bases between them. This CDR3 comprises 14 residues. Germline-derived CDR1 and CDR2 are MNHNS and SASEGT. CDR3 residues: CASSEPPPGDTQYF. The DNA of the CDR3 is TGTGCCAGCAGTGAACCCCCCCCAGGAGATACGCAGTATTTT.

This clone was picked up a small number of times. The chain recombines TRBV6-6 with TRBJ2-3; D is perhaps TRBD1 (5 bases). The germline V and J ends were trimmed by 3 bases and 0 bases, with 10 bases remaining between them. The CDR3 is 15 amino acids. Per the germline V gene, CDR1 is MNHNY and CDR2 is SVGAGI (reference sequence). CDR3 residues: CASSYYRSSTDTQYF. In DNA, the CDR3 is TGTGCCAGCAGTTATTACAGGTCAAGCACAGATACGCAGTATTTT.

This clone was counted once. The chain has TRBV4-1 and TRBJ2-5; D is unresolved. The germline gives CDR1 MGHRA, CDR2 YSYEKL. The V end was cut by 0 bases, the J end by 5 bases, with 10 bases between. The CDR3 contains 14 residues. CDR3 sequence reads: CASSQDTQPETQYF. DNA for the CDR3: TGCGCCAGCAGCCAAGATACCCAGCCCGAGACCCAGTACTTC.